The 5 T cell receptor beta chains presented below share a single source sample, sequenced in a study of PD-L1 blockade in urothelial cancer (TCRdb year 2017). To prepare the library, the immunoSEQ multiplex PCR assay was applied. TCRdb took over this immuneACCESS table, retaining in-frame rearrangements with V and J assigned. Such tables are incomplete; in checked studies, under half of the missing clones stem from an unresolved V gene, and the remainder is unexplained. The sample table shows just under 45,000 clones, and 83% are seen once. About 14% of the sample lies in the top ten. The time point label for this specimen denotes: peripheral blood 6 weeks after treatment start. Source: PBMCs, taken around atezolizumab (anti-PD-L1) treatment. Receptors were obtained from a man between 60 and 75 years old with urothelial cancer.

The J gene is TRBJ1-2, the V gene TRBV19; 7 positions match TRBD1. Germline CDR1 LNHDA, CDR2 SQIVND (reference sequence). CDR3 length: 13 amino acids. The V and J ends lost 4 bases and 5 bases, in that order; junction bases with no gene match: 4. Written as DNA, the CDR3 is TGTGCCAGTAGTAAGGGGACAGTTTATGGCTACACCTTC. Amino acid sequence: CASSKGTVYGYTF.

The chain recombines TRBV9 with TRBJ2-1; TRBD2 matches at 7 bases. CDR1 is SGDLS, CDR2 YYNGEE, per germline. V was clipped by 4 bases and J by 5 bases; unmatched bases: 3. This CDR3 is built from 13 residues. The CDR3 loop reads CASSREVDNEQFF. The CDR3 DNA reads TGTGCCAGCAGCCGGGAGGTAGACAATGAGCAGTTCTTC.

As DNA, the CDR3 is TGTGCCAGAAATACTGGAGGTCGATATCGTAAGGTGGATTCACCCCTCCACTTT. As protein: CARNTGGRYRKVDSPLHF. The genes are TRBV5-3 and TRBJ1-6; D ambiguous. TRBV5-3 is labeled an ORF, and its function is uncertain. This CDR3 contains 18 residues. Trimming pared 6 bases from V and 8 bases from J, leaving 27 bases between.

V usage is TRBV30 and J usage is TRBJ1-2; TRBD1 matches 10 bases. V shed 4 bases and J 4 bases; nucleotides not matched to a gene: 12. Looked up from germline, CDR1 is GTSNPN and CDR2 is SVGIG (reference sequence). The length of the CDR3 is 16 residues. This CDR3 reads CAWTGPDRGQVYGYTF. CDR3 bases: TGTGCCTGGACCGGCCCCGACAGGGGGCAGGTCTATGGCTACACCTTC. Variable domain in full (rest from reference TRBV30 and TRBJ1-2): SQTIHQWPATLVQPVGSPLSLECTVEGTSNPNLYWYRQAAGRGLQLLFYSVGIGQISSEVPQNLSASRPQDRQFILSSKKLLLSDSGFYLCAWTGPDRGQVYGYTFGSGTRLTVV.

The CDR3 sequence: CASTPGSLPSGNTIYF. CDR3 bases: TGTGCCAGTACCCCGGGGAGCCTCCCCTCTGGAAACACCATATATTTT. V is TRBV19 and J is TRBJ1-3; D gene ambiguous. V shed 7 bases and J shed 0 bases, with 16 bases lying between them. Germline V gene lookup returns CDR1 LNHDA and CDR2 SQIVND (reference sequence). This CDR3 has 16 amino acids.